The 24 T cell receptor beta chains listed next were all sequenced from one sample in a study of blood T cell repertoires in COVID-19. The table came from immunoSEQ multiplex PCR; TCRdb's copy has only in-frame clones and leaves some out. This table has roughly 290,000 clones, roughly 89% appearing once. Sequenced material: peripheral blood. These receptor sequences come from a young man with acute or convalescent COVID-19.

This chain links TRBV18 with TRBJ1-4; 8 bases agree with TRBD1. The V gene's germline CDR1 is KGHSH and CDR2 LQKENI. Trimming took 1 base from V and 0 from J; bases not matched to a gene: 1. The CDR3 has 16 amino acids. DNA for the CDR3: TGTGCCAGCTCACCACGACAGGGGTCAACTAATGAAAAACTGTTTTTT. Its protein product is CASSPRQGSTNEKLFF.

The chain recombines TRBV4-2 with TRBJ1-5, with 7 bases lining up with TRBD1. Unmatched junction bases numbered 7, after V lost 8 bases and J lost 3 bases. Germline loops: CDR1 LGHNA, CDR2 YNFKEQ. The CDR3 extends over 14 amino acids. This chain's CDR3 is CASSTGTANQPQHF. CDR3 bases: TGTGCCAGCTCTACCGGGACAGCCAATCAGCCCCAGCATTTT.

The chain joins TRBV6-5 to TRBJ1-5; a weak D match, TRBD1 (6 bases). V was clipped by 2 bases and J by 3 bases, with 8 bases between them. There are 14 residues in the CDR3. Germline values: CDR1 MNHEY, CDR2 SVGAGI. The CDR3 bases are TGTGCCAGCAGTTACGACAGGTCCAATCAGCCCCAGCATTTT. Translation gives CASSYDRSNQPQHF.

This rearrangement joins TRBV11-2 to TRBJ1-1, with a tentative D call TRBD1 (5 bases). The CDR3 consists of 12 residues. Germline CDR1 is SGHAT and CDR2 is FQNNGV. The V end was cut by 5 bases, the J end by 6 bases, with 10 bases between. The CDR3 is CASSAYRSEAFF. The DNA of the CDR3 is TGTGCCAGCAGCGCATACAGGTCTGAAGCTTTCTTT.

The V and J genes are TRBV18 and TRBJ1-1, with a possible D match to TRBD1 (5 bases). Germline CDR1 is KGHSH and CDR2 is LQKENI. The CDR3 totals 16 residues. Trimming took 0 bases from V and 1 from J, leaving 12 bases between them. The CDR3 DNA sequence: TGTGCCAGCTCACCACCTGGGTCCGGGGGGAACACTGAAGCTTTCTTT. Amino acid sequence: CASSPPGSGGNTEAFF.

This chain links TRBV30 with TRBJ1-2; D may be TRBD1 (5 bases). V was trimmed by 5 bases and J by 6 bases, leaving 25 bases between them. The CDR3 length is 16 residues. Germline-derived CDR1 and CDR2 are GTSNPN and SVGIG (reference sequence). In DNA form, the CDR3 reads TGTGCCTGGGTTGTAGGCAGGGTGTCAAACATACATGGCTACACCTTC. Translated, it gives CAWVVGRVSNIHGYTF.

J is TRBJ2-3 and V is TRBV19; 7 nucleotides agree with TRBD1. The CDR3 totals 14 residues. Germline V CDR1 and CDR2: LNHDA, SQIVND (reference sequence). With 10 bases clipped from V and 4 bases from J, the junction kept 11 bases outside the gene matches. In DNA, the CDR3 is TGTGCCACATCGGACAGGTCCCTACCAGATACGCAGTATTTT. It specifies CATSDRSLPDTQYF.

This chain connects TRBV7-4 to TRBJ2-7, with D perhaps matching TRBD2 (6 bases). CDR3 length: 14 amino acids. Germline V gene lookup returns CDR1 SGHVT and CDR2 SQSDAQ. The V end lost 8 bases, the J end lost 3 bases, and 17 bases lay between the germline ends. The CDR3 reads CASRGSSDRYEQYF. The CDR3 DNA reads TGTGCCAGCCGCGGGTCTAGCGACCGCTACGAGCAGTACTTC.

This chain uses TRBV4-1 with TRBJ2-6, with D perhaps TRBD2 (5 bases). Per the germline V gene, CDR1 is MGHRA and CDR2 is YSYEKL. This CDR3 region has 14 residues. V lost 3 bases and J lost 2, with 5 bases in between. DNA for the CDR3: TGCGCCAGCAGCCACGGGGCTGGGGCCAACGTCCTGACTTTC. Its translation is CASSHGAGANVLTF.

The chain carries TRBV27 and TRBJ2-3, with D possibly matching TRBD2 (6 bases). The CDR3 contains 14 residues. V lost 7 bases and J lost 9, with 20 bases in between. CDR1 is MNHEY, CDR2 SMNVEV, per germline (reference sequence). The CDR3, as DNA: TGTGCCAGCAATCGGCTGGACGGGAGATTGACGCAGTATTTT. Translated: CASNRLDGRLTQYF.

V usage is TRBV14 and J usage is TRBJ1-1, with 7 bases identical to TRBD1. This CDR3 comprises 19 residues. Losses at the gene ends were 6 bases for V and 1 base for J; bases not matched to a gene: 20. Germline V gene lookup returns CDR1 SGHDN and CDR2 FVKESK. The CDR3 spells CASRPDREEGLRPNTEAFF. The CDR3 nucleotides read TGTGCCAGCAGACCTGACAGGGAGGAAGGGTTAAGACCGAACACTGAAGCTTTCTTT. Using reference TRBV14 and TRBJ1-1 for the parts outside the CDR3, the full variable domain is EAGVTQFPSHSVIEKGQTVTLRCDPISGHDNLYWYRRVMGKEIKFLLHFVKESKQDESGMPNNRFLAERTGGTYSTLKVQPAELEDSGVYFCASRPDREEGLRPNTEAFFGQGTRLTVV.

V usage is TRBV6-5 and J usage is TRBJ2-7, with 7 positions matching TRBD2. V lost 0 bases, J lost 7 bases, and 3 bases stayed unmatched. The CDR3 covers 13 residues. The germline V gene encodes CDR1 MNHEY and CDR2 SVGAGI. The CDR3 DNA reads as TGTGCCAGCAGTTACTCGGGGGGGTGGGAGCAGTACTTC. Translating gives CASSYSGGWEQYF.

This chain links TRBV5-1 with TRBJ2-7; no clear D gene. CDR1 SGHRS and CDR2 YFSETQ come from the germline V gene. Trimming removed 0 bases at V and 5 bases at J, with 15 bases between. This CDR3 comprises 15 residues. The CDR3: CASSLVTTYIHEQYF. The CDR3 DNA is TGCGCCAGCAGCTTGGTGACAACGTACATCCACGAGCAGTACTTC.

The genes are TRBV28 and TRBJ1-2; 8 nucleotides agree with TRBD1. Germline CDR1 reads MDHEN; CDR2 reads SYDVKM. J lost 6 bases, V lost 4 bases, and 4 bases had no gene match. The CDR3 extends over 13 amino acids. CDR3 in amino acids: CASSSVQGDGYTF. The CDR3 DNA is TGTGCCAGCAGTTCAGTACAGGGGGATGGCTACACCTTC.

This sequence joins TRBV11-1 and TRBJ2-1; D possibly corresponds to TRBD2 (7 bases). The CDR3 is made up of 13 amino acids. CDR1 is SGHAT, CDR2 FQDESV, per germline (reference sequence). Trimming stripped 5 bases from V and 6 bases from J, with 11 bases between. The CDR3 here is CASSRGARNEQFF. Written as DNA, the CDR3 is TGTGCCAGCAGCCGGGGGGCCCGCAATGAGCAGTTCTTC.

The table lists this clone with a count of one. The CDR3, as DNA: TGTGCCAGCAGCCAAGGTCAGCGGGGGACTAATGAGCAGTTCTTC. This gives the protein CASSQGQRGTNEQFF. The genes are TRBV3-1 (or the pseudogene TRBV3-2) and TRBJ2-1, with 8 bases that match TRBD2. Trimming cost V 1 base and J 7 bases; bases outside gene matches: 6. The CDR3 contains 15 residues. Germline V gives CDR1 LGHDT, CDR2 YNNKEL (reference sequence).

V and J are TRBV28 and TRBJ1-2; 7 nucleotides align to TRBD1. Germline CDR1 MDHEN, CDR2 SYDVKM. The CDR3 length is 15 residues. Trimming took 3 bases from V and 7 from J; bases not matched to a gene: 11. CDR3 bases: TGTGCCAGCAGTTTGGTGAGGACAGGCTTTCGTGGCTACACCTTC. This encodes CASSLVRTGFRGYTF.

J is TRBJ2-3 and V is TRBV4-1; TRBD1 matches 9 bases. This CDR3 is built from 16 residues. Trimming cost V 4 bases and J 2 bases; bases outside gene matches: 7. In germline, CDR1 is MGHRA, CDR2 YSYEKL. CDR3 in amino acids: CASSPQTGGATDTQYF. CDR3 in DNA: TGCGCCAGCAGCCCCCAGACAGGGGGGGCCACAGATACGCAGTATTTT.

The chain joins TRBV7-3 to TRBJ1-6; weak D call: TRBD1 (5 bases). Per germline, CDR1 SGHTA and CDR2 FQGTGA. This CDR3 has 14 amino acids. V lost 6 bases to trimming and J lost 9 bases, with 15 bases between them. CDR3 sequence (DNA): TGTGCCAGCAGGCAGGGCGAACCGGGTTCACCCCTCCACTTT. Protein: CASRQGEPGSPLHF.

The chain joins TRBV6-1 to TRBJ1-2, with unresolved D. This CDR3 is built from 13 residues. Trimming removed 1 base from V and 13 bases from J, with 16 bases in between. Germline V gives CDR1 MNHNS, CDR2 SASEGT. The CDR3 sequence is CASSEGYGSHPTF. The CDR3 bases are TGTGCCAGCAGTGAAGGGTATGGGAGCCACCCCACCTTC.

The chain carries TRBV21-1 and TRBJ1-1. TRBV21-1 is a pseudogene. CDR3 size: 15 residues. The DNA for the CDR3 is TGTGCCAGCAGCACCGAGCGATTAATGAACACTGAAGCTTTCTTT. Protein product: CASSTERLMNTEAFF.

This sequence joins TRBV30 and TRBJ2-1, with D possibly being TRBD1 (5 bases). CDR3 length: 12 residues. Germline V lookup: CDR1 GTSNPN, CDR2 SVGIG (reference sequence). V dropped 4 bases and J dropped 10 bases, with 14 bases sitting between them. The CDR3 nucleotides are TGTGCCTGGACCCAGGGTGGTTGGGAGCAGTTCTTC. As protein: CAWTQGGWEQFF. The full variable domain, rest sourced from reference TRBV30 and TRBJ2-1, is SQTIHQWPATLVQPVGSPLSLECTVEGTSNPNLYWYRQAAGRGLQLLFYSVGIGQISSEVPQNLSASRPQDRQFILSSKKLLLSDSGFYLCAWTQGGWEQFFGPGTRLTVL.

This chain joins TRBV27 and TRBJ1-5, with a tentative D call TRBD1 (5 bases). This CDR3 has 13 residues. Germline values: CDR1 MNHEY, CDR2 SMNVEV (reference sequence). The ends were cut back, 3 bases at V and 6 bases at J, with 9 bases in the middle. The CDR3 DNA follows: TGTGCCAGCAGTTTCGGGGGAACTCAGCCCCAGCATTTT. Translated, it gives CASSFGGTQPQHF.

This clone was seen a few times. The V gene is TRBV6-6, the J gene TRBJ2-5, with D possibly matching TRBD2 (7 bases). CDR1 MNHNY and CDR2 SVGAGI come from the germline V gene (reference sequence). The CDR3 consists of 14 residues. Trimming stripped 2 bases from V and 5 bases from J, with 12 bases between. CDR3 nucleotide sequence: TGTGCCAGCAGTTACCCGGGGGGCGGGGAGACCCAGTACTTC. This encodes CASSYPGGGETQYF.